Given below is one TCR beta chain in context. This clone was counted between two and nine times. Its antigen is unknown. Per-nucleotide qualities are absent, and no much larger clonotype sits a single base away. In the paper's terms, the treatment or condition label means: randomized to nivolumab then ipilimumab (arm A) or the reverse (arm B). No trial patient had received prior DNA-damaging chemotherapy. The samples were obtained from melanoma patients enrolled in CheckMate 064, an open-label, randomized phase II trial testing sequential checkpoint blockade. Genomic DNA from formalin-fixed paraffin-embedded (FFPE) tissue samples served as the input for tumor TCR sequencing. The immunoSEQ Assay was used to immunosequence TCRbeta CDR3 regions from genomic DNA. Before high-throughput sequencing, genomic DNA was amplified using bias-controlled multiplex PCR. The study's own analysis went as follows. To quantify the absolute abundance of each unique TCRbeta CDR3 region, the sequences were collapsed and filtered. Clonality, defined as 1 minus Pielou's evenness, was calculated using productive rearrangements only. To compute tumor T-cell fraction, TCRbeta template counts were normalized to usable DNA, with usable DNA estimated from several housekeeping genes. Clones with significantly greater frequencies in on-treatment versus baseline samples were identified using a previously published method. TCRdb mirrors the immuneACCESS table, restricted to in-frame sequences. Some clones are absent from its copies; in checked studies, under half trace to an unresolved V gene, and the reason for the others is unknown. D and trimming were read from the DNA, whereas the V and J calls and clone size are those reported in that table. The sample table holds some 22,000 clones, of which roughly 27% were seen once. Approximately 7% of the sample rests with the top ten.

The data originate from a study of sequential checkpoint blockade in melanoma (dated by TCRdb to the late 2010s). At the level of the whole study: Patients were assigned by 1:1 randomization to either first-line nivolumab followed by ipilimumab (arm A) or ipilimumab followed by nivolumab (arm B). DNA from about 90 pretreatment melanoma tumor samples underwent TCRbeta immunosequencing. About 82% of the matched tumor biopsy pairs taken before and after treatment were from the same lesion. For 20 to 25 patients, matched tumor biopsies were obtained before treatment and at week 13, following single-agent nivolumab (arm A) or ipilimumab (arm B). Maintenance nivolumab was given following each of the two trial sequences.

Overall results and qualifications from the work: The response-prediction model combining TCR metrics and mutation burden needs validation in larger, independent patient cohorts. Patients whose tumor T-cell fraction and clonality increased by week 13 were about 30 times more likely to achieve clinical benefit. Tumor T-cell fraction and clonality were found to correlate with PD-L1 staining and CD8+ T-cell counts but not with mutational load. Within-arm analyses of tumor T-cell fraction were constrained by small sample sizes and reduced statistical power. Among patients in the nivolumab-first arm (arm A), tumor TIL clonality before treatment was associated with response (P = .04).

Relative to germline, V is 6 bases shorter and J is 5 bases shorter, with 16 bases between their ends. According to the germline V gene (reference sequence), CDR1 reads LNHDA and CDR2 reads SQIVND. From cysteine to phenylalanine, the CDR3 is 14 amino acids long. Just CDR3 DNA is preserved here, 42 bases in frame from base 1. The sequenced sample was tumor tissue (inferred from file names), obtained from a patient given nivolumab and ipilimumab in sequence. Recombination joined TRBV19 with TRBJ2-5, with TRBD1 perhaps the D gene, on 6 matching bases. The sequence was obtained from a human donor with melanoma. The CDR3 here reads CASRSGTPPETQYF. The sequenced DNA is TGTGCCAGTAGATCCGGGACACCCCCTGAGACCCAGTACTTC.